This TCR beta chain was found in a study of T-cell memory formation after mild COVID-19. The CDR3 consists of 16 residues. V dropped 6 bases and J dropped 2; count of bases not matched to a gene: 11. Germline assignment: CDR1 MNHEY and CDR2 SVGEGT. One entry per CDR3 protein, called by TCRdb with MiXCR from the 5' RACE reads. The table lists fewer than 350,000 distinct CDR3 sequences, roughly an eighth of them singletons. The sequence derives from a man aged 18-30 years who had mild COVID-19 (a few samples of this study predate the infection). Cell type and time point are not known. The sequenced sample was PBMCs or a T cell subset sorted from them (not recorded which). This sequence joins TRBV6-2 or TRBV6-3 and TRBJ2-3, with TRBD2 matching 7 bases. The CDR3 DNA reads as TGTGCCAGCAGCACCTGGGGAGCGGGGAACACAGATACGCAGTATTTT. Translated: CASSTWGAGNTDTQYF.